Each of the 31 T cell receptor beta chains below was sequenced from the same sample in a study of T cells in Graves' hyperthyroidism and ophthalmopathy. TCR beta CDR3 regions were amplified from RNA. HTBI primers were employed in a first-round RT-PCR of the TCR CDR3. TCRdb fed the multiplex PCR reads into MiXCR, producing one record per CDR3 protein. In the table there are approximately 610,000 distinct CDR3 sequences, roughly 15% of which are singletons. The sample consisted of blood. These receptors originate from a woman aged 35 to 49 with Graves' ophthalmopathy.

At least ten counts were recorded for this clonotype. The chain carries TRBV6-1 and TRBJ2-2, with a weak D call TRBD1 (5 bases). Germline lookup yields CDR1 MNHNS and CDR2 SASEGT. V was shortened by 1 base and J by 0 bases, with 9 bases between the two germline ends. The CDR3 is made up of 16 amino acids. The CDR3 coding sequence is TGTGCCAGCAGTGAAGTTGTAGGGGCGAACACCGGGGAGCTGTTTTTT. Translation: CASSEVVGANTGELFF.

In nucleotides, the CDR3 is TGCAGTGCTTTCCCCGACACCCACTCCTACGAGCAGTACTTC. Translation gives CSAFPDTHSYEQYF. The chain links TRBV20-1 to TRBJ2-7, with unresolved D. The V gene lost 5 bases and the J gene lost 0 bases, with 14 bases spanning the gap. The CDR3 extends over 14 amino acids. From germline, CDR1 is DFQATT and CDR2 SNEGSKA (reference sequence).

V and J are TRBV6-5 and TRBJ2-2; D call uncertain. Germline V gives CDR1 MNHEY, CDR2 SVGAGI. This CDR3 spans 16 amino acids. Trimming removed 0 bases from V and 6 bases from J, with 14 bases in between. In nucleotides, the CDR3 is TGTGCCAGCAGTTACTCACGTCCAGGCAATCCCGGGGAGCTGTTTTTT. This codes for CASSYSRPGNPGELFF.

This clonotype appeared a few times. The chain recombines TRBV29-1 with TRBJ1-2; 7 bases fit TRBD1. Trimming cost V 1 base and J 8 bases; bases outside gene matches: 10. CDR1 and CDR2 (germline): SQVTM, ANQGSEA. This CDR3 has 14 residues. CDR3 in amino acids: CSVEVWTGGEGYTF. DNA of the CDR3: TGCAGCGTTGAAGTATGGACAGGAGGCGAAGGCTACACCTTC. The full variable domain, its missing parts supplied by reference TRBV29-1 and TRBJ1-2, is SAVISQKPSRDICQRGTSLTIQCQVDSQVTMMFWYRQQPGQSLTLIATANQGSEATYESGFVIDKFPISRPNLTFSTLTVSNMSPEDSSIYLCSVEVWTGGEGYTFGSGTRLTVV.

This clonotype was detected only a few times. The chain combines TRBV19 with TRBJ2-2, with D maybe TRBD1 (5 bases). Germline-derived CDR1 and CDR2 are LNHDA and SQIVND (reference sequence). The CDR3 totals 14 residues. V dropped 6 bases and J dropped 4 bases, with 12 bases sitting between them. This CDR3 reads CASRVDSITGELFF. The CDR3 coding sequence is TGTGCCAGTAGAGTTGACAGCATCACCGGGGAGCTGTTTTTT.

This chain connects TRBV20-1 to TRBJ2-7, with TRBD1 matching over 9 bases. The germline V gene encodes CDR1 DFQATT and CDR2 SNEGSKA (reference sequence). The trim removed 6 bases at V and 6 bases at J, leaving 9 bases unmatched. This CDR3 region has 13 residues. CDR3 bases: TGCAGTGCCTTTGGGACAGGGTTTTTCGAGCAGTACTTC. This gives the protein CSAFGTGFFEQYF.

This clonotype appeared many times. The chain is built from TRBV6-5 and TRBJ2-5; D ambiguous. V shed 2 bases and J shed 4 bases, with 20 bases lying between them. The CDR3 has 17 residues. Germline CDR1 MNHEY, CDR2 SVGAGI. The CDR3 loop is CASSYGTGVAYGETQYF. CDR3 nucleotides: TGTGCCAGCAGTTACGGTACGGGCGTGGCATATGGAGAGACCCAGTACTTC.

The rearrangement uses TRBV6-2 or TRBV6-3 and TRBJ2-7; D ambiguous. This CDR3 is built from 14 residues. From germline, CDR1 is MNHEY and CDR2 SVGEGT. Trimming took off 0 bases at V and 6 bases at J, with 12 bases between the two ends. CDR3 coding DNA: TGTGCCAGCAGTTACTCGGCAGTATCGTCCGAGCAGTACTTC. It yields the protein CASSYSAVSSEQYF.

This clonotype was counted at least ten times. This chain joins TRBV19 and TRBJ2-2; 10 bases fit TRBD2. There are 19 residues in the CDR3. From germline, CDR1 is LNHDA and CDR2 SQIVND (reference sequence). Trimming cost V 5 bases and J 5 bases; bases outside gene matches: 17. This CDR3 is CASSWTFLASGSRTGELFF. The CDR3 DNA reads TGTGCCAGTAGTTGGACATTCCTGGCTAGCGGGAGTAGAACCGGGGAGCTGTTTTTT.

This clonotype has at least ten counts. The chain recombines TRBV6-5 with TRBJ2-5; possibly TRBD1 for D (5 bases). Germline V lookup: CDR1 MNHEY, CDR2 SVGAGI. CDR3 size: 15 residues. Trimming removed 6 bases from V and 5 bases from J, with 19 bases in between. This CDR3 is CASSRVGHGMETQYF. DNA for the CDR3: TGTGCCAGCAGCCGGGTCGGACACGGCATGGAGACCCAGTACTTC.

This clonotype has a count of ten or more. The V gene is TRBV6-1, the J gene TRBJ2-7; D ambiguous. Germline V gene lookup returns CDR1 MNHNS and CDR2 SASEGT. Trimming stripped 6 bases from V and 1 base from J, with 10 bases between. This CDR3 is 13 amino acids long. The CDR3 sequence is CASRFYGSYEQYF. The DNA for the CDR3 is TGTGCCAGCAGATTTTACGGATCCTACGAGCAGTACTTC.

This sequence joins TRBV5-1 and TRBJ2-2, with D unclear. CDR3 length equals 15 residues. Trimming cost V 4 bases and J 2 bases, with 12 bases left between them. Per the germline V gene, CDR1 is SGHRS and CDR2 is YFSETQ. This CDR3 is CASSPAAINTGELFF. The CDR3 DNA sequence: TGCGCCAGCAGCCCGGCGGCTATAAACACCGGGGAGCTGTTTTTT.

This clonotype was recorded at least ten times. The chain is built from TRBV2 and TRBJ2-6; D remains unclear. Germline V gene sequence: CDR1 SNHLY, CDR2 FYNNEI. Deletions cut 2 bases from V and 2 bases from J, with 4 bases between. The CDR3 runs to 14 residues. As DNA, the CDR3 is TGTGCCAGCAGTGAAACTCCTGGGGCCAACGTCCTGACTTTC. Protein: CASSETPGANVLTF.

This clonotype has a count of ten or more. The chain combines TRBV20-1 with TRBJ1-1, with TRBD1 as a possible D gene (5 bases). CDR3 length equals 12 residues. The V gene lost 2 bases and the J gene lost 4 bases, with 8 bases spanning the gap. Germline-derived CDR1 and CDR2 are DFQATT and SNEGSKA (reference sequence). The DNA for the CDR3 is TGCAGTGCTAGATTGGGGACCACTGAAGCTTTCTTT. Translation: CSARLGTTEAFF.

This clonotype was seen repeatedly, ten times or more. V usage is TRBV30 and J usage is TRBJ1-1; D remains unclear. Between the trimmed V and J ends, which lost 2 bases and 11 bases, there was a span of 18 bases. The CDR3 contains 13 residues. CDR1 and CDR2 from the germline V gene are GTSNPN and SVGIG (reference sequence). As DNA, the CDR3 is TGTGCCTGGAGTCCACCCGGACTGCGAGGCGCTTTCTTT. Encoded protein: CAWSPPGLRGAFF.

This clonotype was counted at least ten times. The chain is built from TRBV6-1 and TRBJ1-5; D is undetermined. The germline V gene has CDR1 MNHNS and CDR2 SASEGT. The length of the CDR3 is 12 residues. The V end was cut by 8 bases, the J end by 4 bases, with 9 bases between. CDR3 protein: CASQTSNQPQHF. As DNA, the CDR3 is TGTGCCAGCCAGACGTCAAATCAGCCCCAGCATTTT.

Many counts were recorded for this clonotype. The V call is TRBV30, the J call TRBJ2-5; the D gene could be TRBD1 or TRBD2 (5 bases each). The germline CDR1 and CDR2 sequences are GTSNPN and SVGIG (reference sequence). The length of the CDR3 is 12 residues. V gave up 2 bases and J gave up 5 bases, with 9 bases separating them. The chain's CDR3 is CAWSRGRETQYF. The CDR3 nucleotides are TGTGCCTGGAGTCGGGGCAGGGAGACCCAGTACTTC.

This clonotype was seen ten or more times. This chain links TRBV6-5 with TRBJ2-5, with TRBD2 identical over 10 bases. Germline V gives CDR1 MNHEY, CDR2 SVGAGI. This CDR3 is 15 amino acids long. V dropped 4 bases and J dropped 6; count of bases not matched to a gene: 8. The CDR3 region has the DNA TGTGCCAGCAGTTCCCCGGGACTAGCGATAAAGACCCAGTACTTC. This encodes CASSSPGLAIKTQYF.

This clonotype was observed a few times. Germline and junction disagree at one end, which may indicate a read error. The chain joins TRBV19 to TRBJ2-5, with TRBD2 matching 7 bases. The germline gives CDR1 LNHDA, CDR2 SQIVND (reference sequence). This CDR3 is 14 amino acids long. CDR3 loop: CPSSSSGAQETQYF. The CDR3 DNA follows: TGTCCCAGTAGCTCGAGCGGGGCCCAAGAGACCCAGTACTTC. The complete variable domain, with remaining parts taken from reference TRBV19 and TRBJ2-5, reads DGGITQSPKYLFRKEGQNVTLSCEQNLNHDAMYWYRQDPGQGLRLIYYSQIVNDFQKGDIAEGYSVSREKKESFPLTVTSAQKNPTAFYLCPSSSSGAQETQYFGPGTRLLVL.

This sequence joins TRBV5-1 and TRBJ2-5; 7 bases align to TRBD1. Trimming took 0 bases from V and 1 from J; bases not matched to a gene: 6. Looked up from germline, CDR1 is SGHRS and CDR2 is YFSETQ. This CDR3 comprises 16 residues. The CDR3 bases are TGCGCCAGCAGCTTGGGGACAGGACCTCTCCAAGAGACCCAGTACTTC. It yields the protein CASSLGTGPLQETQYF.

The rearrangement joins TRBV11-1 to TRBJ2-2, with D perhaps TRBD1 or TRBD2 (7 bases each). V was cut by 0 bases and J by 3 bases, with 14 bases left in between. The CDR3 runs to 17 residues. Germline CDR1 reads SGHAT; CDR2 reads FQDESV (reference sequence). CDR3 sequence: CASSLAWEGTDTGELFF. The CDR3 DNA follows: TGTGCCAGCAGCTTAGCGTGGGAGGGGACAGACACCGGGGAGCTGTTTTTT.

This clonotype has only a few counts. The chain combines TRBV12-3 or TRBV12-4 with TRBJ2-2; D might be TRBD2 (6 bases). The CDR3 is 15 residues long. V was clipped by 0 bases and J by 5 bases, with 10 bases between them. CDR3 coding DNA: TGTGCCAGCAGTTTAGCGGGAGGAATTACCGGGGAGCTGTTTTTT. It encodes CASSLAGGITGELFF.

This clonotype was picked up many times. This chain uses TRBV12-3 or TRBV12-4 with TRBJ1-3; D uncertain. V shed 3 bases and J shed 0 bases, with 12 bases lying between them. CDR3 size: 16 residues. CDR3 bases: TGTGCCAGCAGTTTTTTCGCGTTAAACTCTGGAAACACCATATATTTT. Translation gives CASSFFALNSGNTIYF.

This clonotype was picked up many times. The chain carries TRBV28 and TRBJ2-5, with TRBD1 matching over 9 bases. CDR3 length equals 15 residues. Germline CDR1 MDHEN, CDR2 SYDVKM. J was trimmed by 7 bases and V by 3 bases; bases with no gene match: 9. CDR3: CASSLGQGLAGTQYF. CDR3 in DNA: TGTGCCAGCAGTTTGGGACAGGGCCTGGCAGGGACCCAGTACTTC.

This clonotype was recorded many times. V is TRBV6-2 or TRBV6-3 and J is TRBJ1-5, with D perhaps matching TRBD1 (5 bases). The CDR3 runs 14 residues. CDR1 and CDR2 from the germline V gene are MNHEY and SVGEGT. Between the trimmed V and J ends, which lost 2 bases and 4 bases, there was a span of 9 bases. The CDR3 sequence is CASSYRGENQPQHF. The DNA for the CDR3 is TGTGCCAGCAGTTACCGGGGGGAAAATCAGCCCCAGCATTTT.

This clonotype was seen more than once but under ten times. The chain combines TRBV5-4 with TRBJ2-5; 13 bases map to TRBD2. V was pared by 0 bases and J by 9 bases, with 14 bases of the junction left unmatched. The CDR3 is made up of 18 amino acids. CDR1 is SGHNT, CDR2 YYREEE, per germline (reference sequence). The CDR3 reads CASSLDGWELAGGRSQYF. In DNA form, the CDR3 reads TGTGCCAGCAGCTTGGACGGCTGGGAACTAGCGGGAGGGAGGTCCCAGTACTTC.

In this sample, this clonotype turned up many times. The gene calls are TRBV4-1 and TRBJ2-5; D is perhaps TRBD2 (6 bases). CDR3 length: 13 amino acids. From germline, CDR1 is MGHRA and CDR2 YSYEKL. V was shortened by 1 base and J by 4 bases, with 7 bases between the two germline ends. The CDR3 region is CASSQAGAETQYF. As DNA, the CDR3 is TGCGCCAGCAGCCAAGCGGGAGCAGAGACCCAGTACTTC.

This clonotype has ten or more counts. V and J are TRBV6-5 and TRBJ1-5; the D is unclear. Germline CDR1 MNHEY, CDR2 SVGAGI. Trimming took 3 bases from V and 3 from J, leaving 6 bases between them. The CDR3 consists of 13 residues. This chain's CDR3 is CASSYGNNQPQHF. The CDR3 bases are TGTGCCAGCAGTTATGGGAACAATCAGCCCCAGCATTTT.

The gene calls are TRBV28 and TRBJ1-5; D is perhaps TRBD1 (6 bases). This CDR3 spans 13 amino acids. Trimming removed 1 base at V and 7 bases at J, with 8 bases between. CDR1 and CDR2 from the germline V gene are MDHEN and SYDVKM. CDR3 DNA: TGTGCCAGCAGTTTATTGGGACAACAGCCCCAGCATTTT. It encodes CASSLLGQQPQHF. Supplemented by reference TRBV28 and TRBJ1-5, the full variable domain reads DVKVTQSSRYLVKRTGEKVFLECVQDMDHENMFWYRQDPGLGLRLIYFSYDVKMKEKGDIPEGYSVSREKKERFSLILESASTNQTSMYLCASSLLGQQPQHFGDGTRLSIL.

This clonotype has at least ten counts. The V and J genes are TRBV7-6 and TRBJ2-2, with a possible D match to TRBD1 (6 bases). CDR1 and CDR2 from the germline V gene are SGHVS and FNYEAQ. The CDR3 runs to 14 residues. V shed 3 bases and J shed 7 bases, with 12 bases lying between them. CDR3 bases: TGTGCCAGCAGCTTTACAGGGTACTACGGGGAGCTGTTTTTT. Translating gives CASSFTGYYGELFF.

Only a few counts were recorded for this clonotype. The chain combines TRBV29-1 with TRBJ2-1, with D hard to call. The CDR3 extends over 11 amino acids. Germline CDR1 SQVTM, CDR2 ANQGSEA. The V and J ends lost 4 bases and 0 bases respectively, with 1 base between them. The CDR3 DNA sequence: TGCAGCGTTGGCTCCTACAATGAGCAGTTCTTC. Protein: CSVGSYNEQFF.